These 17 T cell receptor beta chains were all obtained from the same sample, sequenced in a study of OX40 agonist ivuxolimab in advanced cancers. Generated by immunoSEQ multiplex PCR, the TCRdb table keeps only in-frame clones and is missing some. The repertoire includes around 39,000 clones, 80% to 90% of them detected once, and 22% sits in the top ten. The sequencing here drew on CD4+ or CD8+ T cells sorted from blood, taken in a trial of the OX40 agonist ivuxolimab. These receptors were taken from an adult with an advanced solid tumor such as melanoma, head and neck, liver or kidney cancer.

This chain uses TRBV2 with TRBJ1-4; 8 nucleotides match TRBD1. V gave up 8 bases and J gave up 5 bases; unmatched junction bases: 13. Germline CDR1 is SNHLY and CDR2 is FYNNEI. The CDR3 totals 16 residues. CDR3 in amino acids: CASWAPLTGGNEKLFF. The CDR3 DNA reads TGTGCCAGCTGGGCACCTCTCACAGGGGGAAATGAAAAACTGTTTTTT.

This chain joins TRBV6-6 and TRBJ2-7; TRBD1 matches 9 bases. V lost 2 bases and J lost 2; bases outside the gene matches: 4. This CDR3 is 15 amino acids long. Germline V gene data show CDR1 as MNHNY and CDR2 as SVGAGI (reference sequence). The CDR3 nucleotides read TGTGCCAGCAGTTACCGACAGGGGGGTCCCTACGAGCAGTACTTC. This translates into CASSYRQGGPYEQYF.

The chain has TRBV19 and TRBJ2-7, with 7 bases fitting TRBD2. This CDR3 has 13 amino acids. Per germline, CDR1 LNHDA and CDR2 SQIVND (reference sequence). V lost 3 bases to trimming and J lost 6 bases; unmatched junction nucleotides: 5. The CDR3, as DNA: TGTGCCAGTAGTATTGCGGGAGAAGGCGAGCAGTACTTC. The encoded protein is CASSIAGEGEQYF.

V is TRBV30 and J is TRBJ1-5; D is possibly TRBD1 (6 bases). V gave up 4 bases and J gave up 2 bases, with 12 bases separating them. There are 14 residues in the CDR3. Germline CDR1 GTSNPN, CDR2 SVGIG (reference sequence). CDR3: CAWTGHEGNQPQHF. The DNA for the CDR3 is TGTGCCTGGACGGGACATGAGGGCAATCAGCCCCAGCATTTT.

This clone was seen more than once but under ten times. The chain couples TRBV30 to TRBJ2-1; D is perhaps TRBD2 (5 bases). The germline gives CDR1 GTSNPN, CDR2 SVGIG (reference sequence). Trimming took 3 bases from V and 0 from J, leaving 9 bases between them. This CDR3 has 14 residues. DNA of the CDR3: TGTGCCTGGAGAGTGAGCGGCTCCTACAATGAGCAGTTCTTC. It is translated as CAWRVSGSYNEQFF.

This sequence joins TRBV28 and TRBJ1-2; perhaps TRBD1 as D (5 bases). Per germline, CDR1 MDHEN and CDR2 SYDVKM. The CDR3 is made up of 14 amino acids. Trimming shortened V by 3 bases and J by 3 bases, and 11 bases separated the two germline ends. CDR3 region: CASSFWGGYYGYTF. The CDR3 DNA reads as TGTGCCAGCAGTTTTTGGGGCGGATACTATGGCTACACCTTC.

In the case of this clone: Other DNA sequences in the sample encode the same CDR3. V gene TRBV4-1 combines with J gene TRBJ1-1; D call uncertain. The V gene's germline CDR1 is MGHRA and CDR2 YSYEKL. CDR3 length: 13 residues. The V end was cut by 0 bases, the J end by 10 bases, with 12 bases between. CDR3 DNA sequence: TGCGCCAGCAGCCAAGAGCGGGGATTGGGAGCTTTCTTT. The encoded protein is CASSQERGLGAFF.

The chain is built from TRBV18 and TRBJ1-1; the D gene is possibly TRBD1 (5 bases). Per the germline V gene, CDR1 is KGHSH and CDR2 is LQKENI. The V end lost 3 bases, the J end lost 2 bases, and 16 bases lay between the germline ends. The CDR3 has 16 amino acids. CDR3 amino acids: CASSPRGEGKNTEAFF. For the CDR3, the DNA is TGTGCCAGCTCACCGAGGGGAGAGGGTAAAAACACTGAAGCTTTCTTT.

A few counts support this clone. J is TRBJ2-7 and V is TRBV7-9; 9 nucleotides agree with TRBD1. CDR3 length: 15 amino acids. The germline V gene has CDR1 SEHNR and CDR2 FQNEAQ (reference sequence). V gave up 3 bases and J gave up 5 bases; unmatched junction bases: 8. Written as DNA, the CDR3 is TGTGCCAGCAGCTTTGCCGGGACAGGGAGCCACGAGCAGTACTTC. Amino acid sequence: CASSFAGTGSHEQYF.

V usage is TRBV7-2 and J usage is TRBJ2-5, with D perhaps TRBD2 (6 bases). CDR3 length: 16 residues. Looked up from germline, CDR1 is SGHTA and CDR2 is FQGNSA. Trimming removed 7 bases at V and 5 bases at J, with 23 bases between. CDR3 coding DNA: TGTGCCAGCACCCCGGGACTCCTCCTAACGAAGGAGACCCAGTACTTC. Amino acid sequence: CASTPGLLLTKETQYF.

This clone is a singleton in its sample. This may be a read error: a much more frequent sequence differs by one nucleotide. The chain recombines TRBV2 with TRBJ1-6; unclear D gene. The CDR3 runs 15 residues. Trimming cost V 3 bases and J 8 bases, with 14 bases left between them. Germline V gene sequence: CDR1 SNHLY, CDR2 FYNNEI. CDR3 nucleotide sequence: TGTGCCAGCAGTGACTGGACTCCGCAGGATTCACCCCTCCACTTT. This sequence encodes CASSDWTPQDSPLHF. Full variable domain (remainder filled in from reference TRBV2 and TRBJ1-6): EPEVTQTPSHQVTQMGQEVILRCVPISNHLYFYWYRQILGQKVEFLVSFYNNEISEKSEIFDDQFSVERPDGSNFTLKIRSTKLEDSAMYFCASSDWTPQDSPLHFGNGTRLTVT.

This chain joins TRBV6-5 and TRBJ1-3; 10 positions match TRBD1. The germline V gene encodes CDR1 MNHEY and CDR2 SVGAGI. With V trimmed by 5 bases and J by 3 bases, 1 base remained unmatched. This CDR3 region has 14 residues. CDR3 sequence reads: CASSGTGVGNTIYF. CDR3 coding DNA: TGTGCCAGCAGTGGGACAGGGGTTGGAAACACCATATATTTT.

The V call is TRBV7-9, the J call TRBJ2-5; possibly TRBD1 for D (6 bases). The CDR3 has 14 residues. Germline assignment: CDR1 SEHNR and CDR2 FQNEAQ (reference sequence). V dropped 7 bases and J dropped 2 bases, with 14 bases sitting between them. The CDR3 reads CASNPGTFQETQYF. The DNA for the CDR3 is TGTGCCAGCAACCCGGGGACATTTCAAGAGACCCAGTACTTC.

The DNA of the CDR3 is TGTGCCAGCAGCTTAACAGCCCCCGACAGGGCGGGCGATGAGCAGTTCTTC. Translation gives CASSLTAPDRAGDEQFF. V and J are TRBV7-3 and TRBJ2-1; 7 bases fit TRBD1. CDR1 and CDR2 from the germline V gene are SGHTA and FQGTGA. This CDR3 comprises 17 residues. Losses at the gene ends were 0 bases for V and 8 bases for J; bases not matched to a gene: 13.

This sequence joins TRBV5-1 and TRBJ2-2; possibly TRBD1 or TRBD2 for D (5 bases each). CDR1 and CDR2 from the germline V gene are SGHRS and YFSETQ. V was trimmed by 4 bases and J by 5 bases, leaving 12 bases between them. The CDR3 extends over 14 amino acids. CDR3 nucleotide sequence: TGCGCCAGCAGCCCCGGGGACCTGACCGGGGAGCTGTTTTTT. This encodes CASSPGDLTGELFF.

The J gene is TRBJ2-1, the V gene TRBV6-4, with D perhaps being TRBD1 or TRBD2 (5 bases each). This CDR3 is 16 amino acids long. CDR1 and CDR2 from the germline V gene are MRHNA and SNTAGT. Deletions cut 5 bases from V and 7 bases from J, with 21 bases between. This CDR3 reads CASSWPRGFSVNEQFF. Written as DNA, the CDR3 is TGTGCCAGCAGTTGGCCTCGGGGCTTTAGCGTAAATGAGCAGTTCTTC.

The rearrangement joins TRBV28 to TRBJ1-6, with 10 bases that match TRBD1. Germline V gene lookup returns CDR1 MDHEN and CDR2 SYDVKM. V shed 5 bases and J 8 bases; nucleotides not matched to a gene: 6. The CDR3 loop spans 15 amino acids. Here the CDR3 reads CASSASGTGDSPLHF. In DNA, the CDR3 is TGTGCCAGCAGTGCATCCGGGACAGGGGATTCACCCCTCCACTTT.